This T cell receptor beta chain emerged from a study of identical twins. This clonotype appeared a few times. It was template switching that added a universal primer site, and there were unique molecular identifiers on the cDNA. TCRdb recomputed calls from the 5' RACE reads with MiXCR, one row per CDR3 protein. The table has roughly 190,000 distinct CDR3 sequences, approximately 15% seen once; the top ten hold 40% to 45%. The CDR3 loop spans 15 amino acids. With 10 bases removed from V and 4 bases from J, the gap between germline ends came to 23 bases. Germline V gene lookup returns CDR1 SEHNR and CDR2 FQNEAQ (reference sequence). This sample was also put to use in a study of T cells expressing NK-cell markers. As reported in that work: Sequencing of TCR beta repertoires drew on sorted CD3+CD56+NKG2C+, CD3+CD56+NKG2C- and CD3+CD56-NKG2C+ T cells. What restricted sorting to alpha-beta TCR T cells in several experiments was an anti-gamma-delta TCR antibody. The dominant NKG2C+ clonotypes represented 1.0-7.0% of CD8+ T cells in six donors.

The genes are TRBV7-9 and TRBJ2-7, with D perhaps being TRBD1 or TRBD2 (5 bases each). The receptor's source is a woman between 18 and 30 years old in good health. The specimen sequenced was CD8+ T cells sorted from blood. The CDR3: CATNGGIDGAYEQYF. The CDR3 bases are TGTGCCACCAATGGGGGAATTGACGGGGCGTACGAGCAGTACTTC.